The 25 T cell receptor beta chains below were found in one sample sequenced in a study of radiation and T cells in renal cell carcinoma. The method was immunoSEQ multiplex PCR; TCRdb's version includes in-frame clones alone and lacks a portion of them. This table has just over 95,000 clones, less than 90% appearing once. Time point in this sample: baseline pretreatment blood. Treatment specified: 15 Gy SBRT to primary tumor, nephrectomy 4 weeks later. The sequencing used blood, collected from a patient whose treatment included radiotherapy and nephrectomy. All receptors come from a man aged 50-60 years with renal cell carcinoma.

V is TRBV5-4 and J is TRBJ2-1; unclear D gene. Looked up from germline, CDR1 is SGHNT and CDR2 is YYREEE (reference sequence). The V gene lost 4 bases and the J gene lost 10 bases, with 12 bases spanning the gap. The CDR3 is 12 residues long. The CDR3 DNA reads TGTGCCAGCAGCGCTAAAGGGTGGGAGCAGTTCTTC. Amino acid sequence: CASSAKGWEQFF.

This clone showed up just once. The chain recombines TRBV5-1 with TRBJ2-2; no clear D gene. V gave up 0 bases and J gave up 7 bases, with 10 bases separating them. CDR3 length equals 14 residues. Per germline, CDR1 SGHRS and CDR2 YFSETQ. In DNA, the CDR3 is TGCGCCAGCAGCTTGGCATCGGCTGTCGGGGAGCTGTTTTTT. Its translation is CASSLASAVGELFF.

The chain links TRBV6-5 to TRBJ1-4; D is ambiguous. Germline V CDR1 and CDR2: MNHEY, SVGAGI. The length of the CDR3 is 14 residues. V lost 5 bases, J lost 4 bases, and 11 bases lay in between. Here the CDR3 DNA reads TGTGCCAGCAGTCTCGGACGGTATAATGAAAAACTGTTTTTT. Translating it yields CASSLGRYNEKLFF.

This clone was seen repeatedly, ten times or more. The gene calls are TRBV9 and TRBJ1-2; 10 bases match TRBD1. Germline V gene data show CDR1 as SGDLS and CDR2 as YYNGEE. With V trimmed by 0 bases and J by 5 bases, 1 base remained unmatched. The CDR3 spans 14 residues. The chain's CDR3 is CASSVEDRGYGYTF. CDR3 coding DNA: TGTGCCAGCAGCGTAGAGGACAGGGGGTATGGCTACACCTTC.

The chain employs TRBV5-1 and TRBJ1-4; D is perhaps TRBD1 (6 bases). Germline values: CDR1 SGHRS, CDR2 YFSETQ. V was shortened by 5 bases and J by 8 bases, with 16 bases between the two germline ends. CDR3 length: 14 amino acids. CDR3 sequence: CASRRGGQNEKLFF. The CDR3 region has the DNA TGCGCCAGCAGGAGGGGCGGACAGAACGAAAAACTGTTTTTT.

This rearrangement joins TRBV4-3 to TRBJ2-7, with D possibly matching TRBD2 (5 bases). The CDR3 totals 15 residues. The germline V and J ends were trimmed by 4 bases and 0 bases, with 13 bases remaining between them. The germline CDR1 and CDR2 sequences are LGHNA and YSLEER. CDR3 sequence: CASSLRPGVSYEQYF. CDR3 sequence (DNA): TGCGCCAGCAGCCTTAGGCCCGGGGTCTCCTACGAGCAGTACTTC.

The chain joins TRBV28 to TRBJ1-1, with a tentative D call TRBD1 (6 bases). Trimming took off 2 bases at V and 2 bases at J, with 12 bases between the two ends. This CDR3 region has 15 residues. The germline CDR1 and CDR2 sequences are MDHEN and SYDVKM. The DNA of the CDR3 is TGTGCCAGCAGTTTAGTGCTCAGGGGAAACACTGAAGCTTTCTTT. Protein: CASSLVLRGNTEAFF.

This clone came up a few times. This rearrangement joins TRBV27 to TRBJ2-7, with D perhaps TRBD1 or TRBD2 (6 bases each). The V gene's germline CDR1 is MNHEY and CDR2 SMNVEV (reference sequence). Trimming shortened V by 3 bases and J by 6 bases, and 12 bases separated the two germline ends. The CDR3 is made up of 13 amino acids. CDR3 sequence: CASSLYGGGEQYF. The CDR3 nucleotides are TGTGCCAGCAGTTTGTACGGGGGCGGCGAGCAGTACTTC.

CDR3 DNA: TGTGCCAGCAGCGGCCCGGGACAAAGAAAAACCTTC. Translated, it gives CASSGPGQRKTF. The rearrangement joins TRBV7-8 to TRBJ1-2, with D tentatively TRBD1 (6 bases). CDR1 SGHVS and CDR2 FQNEAQ come from the germline V gene. This CDR3 contains 12 residues. V shed 5 bases and J shed 14 bases, with 18 bases lying between them.

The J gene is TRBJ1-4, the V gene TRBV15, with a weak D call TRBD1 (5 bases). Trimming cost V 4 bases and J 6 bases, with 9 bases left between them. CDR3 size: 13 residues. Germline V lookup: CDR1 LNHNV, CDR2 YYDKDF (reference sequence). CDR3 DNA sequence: TGTGCCACCAGCAATAGAGGGGATGAAAAACTGTTTTTT. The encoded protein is CATSNRGDEKLFF.

CDR3 bases: TGTGCCAGCTCACCACCGCGGGGACTTGAGGGAGAGACCCAGTACTTC. Its protein product is CASSPPRGLEGETQYF. The genes are TRBV18 and TRBJ2-5, with TRBD2 as a possible D gene (6 bases). Germline lookup yields CDR1 KGHSH and CDR2 LQKENI. V was clipped by 0 bases and J by 4 bases, with 15 bases between them. This CDR3 comprises 16 residues.

In DNA form, the CDR3 reads TGCGCCACCTCAAAAGCGAGCGAAGAGACCCAGTACTTC. Translation gives CATSKASEETQYF. The rearrangement links TRBV5-1 to TRBJ2-5; no reliable D call. The CDR3 is made up of 13 amino acids. The germline V gene encodes CDR1 SGHRS and CDR2 YFSETQ. V was cut by 9 bases and J by 3 bases, with 15 bases left in between.

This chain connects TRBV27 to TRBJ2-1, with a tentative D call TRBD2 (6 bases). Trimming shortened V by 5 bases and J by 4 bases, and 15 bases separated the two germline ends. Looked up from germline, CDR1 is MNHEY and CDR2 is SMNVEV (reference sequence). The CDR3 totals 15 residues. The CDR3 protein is CASSIGLASYNEQFF. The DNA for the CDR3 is TGTGCCAGCAGTATCGGTCTAGCGTCATACAATGAGCAGTTCTTC.

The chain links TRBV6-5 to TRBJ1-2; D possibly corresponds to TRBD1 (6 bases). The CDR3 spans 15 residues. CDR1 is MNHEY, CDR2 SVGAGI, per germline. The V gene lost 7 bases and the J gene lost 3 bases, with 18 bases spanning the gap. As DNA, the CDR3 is TGTGCCAGCATCGCGGGGGGCGGGAGTGACTATGGCTACACCTTC. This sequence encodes CASIAGGGSDYGYTF.

CDR3 DNA: TGTGCCAGCAGTGAAGATGCTTGGGGAGGGCAGTACTTC. The encoded protein is CASSEDAWGGQYF. The chain has TRBV2 and TRBJ2-7; possible D gene TRBD2, 6 bases. From germline, CDR1 is SNHLY and CDR2 FYNNEI. The V and J ends lost 1 base and 9 bases respectively, with 13 bases between them. The CDR3 length is 13 residues.

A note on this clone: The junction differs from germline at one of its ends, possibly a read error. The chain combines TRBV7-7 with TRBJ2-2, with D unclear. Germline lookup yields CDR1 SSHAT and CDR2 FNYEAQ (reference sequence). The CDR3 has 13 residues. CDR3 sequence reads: CASSLGVNGELFF. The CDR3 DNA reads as TGTGCTAGCAGCTTAGGTGTAAACGGGGAGCTGTTTTTT.

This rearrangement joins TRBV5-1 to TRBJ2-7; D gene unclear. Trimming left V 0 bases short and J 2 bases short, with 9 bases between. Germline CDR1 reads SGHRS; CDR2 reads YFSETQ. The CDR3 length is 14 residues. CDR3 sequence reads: CASSLEAQAYEQYF. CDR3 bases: TGCGCCAGCAGCTTGGAGGCGCAAGCCTACGAGCAGTACTTC.

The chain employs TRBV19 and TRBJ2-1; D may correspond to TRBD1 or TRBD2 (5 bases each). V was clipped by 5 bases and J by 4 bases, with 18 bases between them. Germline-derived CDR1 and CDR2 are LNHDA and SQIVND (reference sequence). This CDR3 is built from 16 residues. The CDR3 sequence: CASSRTGTELYNEQFF. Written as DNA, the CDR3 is TGTGCCAGTAGTCGTACCGGGACGGAGCTTTACAATGAGCAGTTCTTC.

CDR3 bases: TGTGCCAGCAGTGAAGGTCGGGAGTTTGAGTCCTACGAGCAGTACTTC. This gives the protein CASSEGREFESYEQYF. The chain is built from TRBV6-1 and TRBJ2-7, with a weak D call TRBD2 (6 bases). V gave up 1 base and J gave up 1 base, with 14 bases separating them. The CDR3 has 16 residues. Germline V lookup: CDR1 MNHNS, CDR2 SASEGT.

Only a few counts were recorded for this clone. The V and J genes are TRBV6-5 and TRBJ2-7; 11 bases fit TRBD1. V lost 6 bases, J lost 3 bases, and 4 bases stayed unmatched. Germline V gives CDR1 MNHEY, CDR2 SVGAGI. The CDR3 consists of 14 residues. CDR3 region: CASSSGTGGYEQYF. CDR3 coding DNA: TGTGCCAGCAGCTCCGGGACAGGGGGCTACGAGCAGTACTTC.

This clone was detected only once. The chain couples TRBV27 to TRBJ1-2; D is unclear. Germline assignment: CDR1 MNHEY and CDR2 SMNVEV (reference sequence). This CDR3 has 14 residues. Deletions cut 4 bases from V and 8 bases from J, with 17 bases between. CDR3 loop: CASSSAPGKKGYTF. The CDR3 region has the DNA TGTGCCAGCAGTTCCGCCCCCGGGAAGAAAGGCTACACCTTC.

The CDR3 is CASSSPGARGEKLFF. CDR3 bases: TGTGCCAGCAGTTCTCCGGGGGCGCGCGGTGAAAAACTGTTTTTT. The rearrangement links TRBV28 to TRBJ1-4, with a tentative D call TRBD1 (6 bases). V was pared by 4 bases and J by 7 bases, with 16 bases between. The germline CDR1 and CDR2 sequences are MDHEN and SYDVKM. The CDR3 extends over 15 amino acids.

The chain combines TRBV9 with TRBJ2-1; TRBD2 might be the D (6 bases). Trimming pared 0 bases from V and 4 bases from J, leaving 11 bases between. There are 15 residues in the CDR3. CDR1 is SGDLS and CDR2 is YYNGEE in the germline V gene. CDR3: CASSVVGGEYNEQFF. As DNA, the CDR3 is TGTGCCAGCAGCGTAGTAGGCGGGGAATACAATGAGCAGTTCTTC.

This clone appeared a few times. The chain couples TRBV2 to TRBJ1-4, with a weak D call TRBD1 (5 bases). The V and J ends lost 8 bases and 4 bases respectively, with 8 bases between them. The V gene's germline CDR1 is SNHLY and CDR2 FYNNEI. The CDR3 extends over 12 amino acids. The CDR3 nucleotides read TGTGCCAGCCGGGACGGTAATGAAAAACTGTTTTTT. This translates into CASRDGNEKLFF.

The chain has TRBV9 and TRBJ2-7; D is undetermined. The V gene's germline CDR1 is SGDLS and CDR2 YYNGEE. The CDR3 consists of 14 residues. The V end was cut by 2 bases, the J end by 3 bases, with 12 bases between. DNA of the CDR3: TGTGCCAGCAGCGTTGGCAAGGGCATCTACGAGCAGTACTTC. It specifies CASSVGKGIYEQYF.